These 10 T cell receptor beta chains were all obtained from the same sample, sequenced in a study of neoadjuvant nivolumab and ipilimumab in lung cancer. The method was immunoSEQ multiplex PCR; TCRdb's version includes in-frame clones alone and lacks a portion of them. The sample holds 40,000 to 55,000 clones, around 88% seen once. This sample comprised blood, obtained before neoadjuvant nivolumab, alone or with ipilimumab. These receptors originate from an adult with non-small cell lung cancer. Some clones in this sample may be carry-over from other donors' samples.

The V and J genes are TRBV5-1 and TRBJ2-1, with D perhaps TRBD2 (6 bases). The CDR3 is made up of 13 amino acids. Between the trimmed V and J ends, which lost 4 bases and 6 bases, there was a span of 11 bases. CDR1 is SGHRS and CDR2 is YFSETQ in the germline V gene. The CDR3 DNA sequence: TGCGCCAGCAGCCAGACGGGAGCCAATGAGCAGTTCTTC. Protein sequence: CASSQTGANEQFF.

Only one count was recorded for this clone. For the CDR3, the DNA is TGTGCCAGCAGCCCACGAGGAGGGGTGGAAACTGAAGCTTTCTTT. This encodes CASSPRGGVETEAFF. The rearrangement uses TRBV11-3 and TRBJ1-1; possible D gene TRBD1, 5 bases. There are 15 residues in the CDR3. CDR1 SGHNT and CDR2 YENEEA come from the germline V gene. Between the trimmed V and J ends, which lost 5 bases and 5 bases, there was a span of 18 bases. Full variable domain (outside the CDR3, taken from reference TRBV11-3 and TRBJ1-1): EAGVVQSPRYKIIEKKQPVAFWCNPISGHNTLYWYLQNLGQGPELLIRYENEEAVDDSQLPKDRFSAERLKGVDSTLKIQPAELGDSAVYLCASSPRGGVETEAFFGQGTRLTVV.

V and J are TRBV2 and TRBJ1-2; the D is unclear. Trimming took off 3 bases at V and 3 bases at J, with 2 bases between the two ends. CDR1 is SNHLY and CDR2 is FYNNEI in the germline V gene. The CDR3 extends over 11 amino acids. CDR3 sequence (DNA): TGTGCCAGCAGTGACGACTATGGCTACACCTTC. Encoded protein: CASSDDYGYTF.

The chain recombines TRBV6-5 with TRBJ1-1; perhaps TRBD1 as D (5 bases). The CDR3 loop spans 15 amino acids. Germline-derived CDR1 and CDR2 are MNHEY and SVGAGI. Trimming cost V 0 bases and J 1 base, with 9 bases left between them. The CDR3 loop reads CASSYSSGPNTEAFF. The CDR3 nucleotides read TGTGCCAGCAGTTACTCGTCAGGGCCGAACACTGAAGCTTTCTTT.

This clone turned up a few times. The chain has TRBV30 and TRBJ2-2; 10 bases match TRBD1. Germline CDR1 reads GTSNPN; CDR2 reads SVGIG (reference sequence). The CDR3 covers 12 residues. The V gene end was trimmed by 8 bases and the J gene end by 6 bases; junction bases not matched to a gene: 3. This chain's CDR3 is CAHGQGAGELFF. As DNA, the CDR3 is TGTGCCCACGGACAGGGGGCCGGGGAGCTGTTTTTT.

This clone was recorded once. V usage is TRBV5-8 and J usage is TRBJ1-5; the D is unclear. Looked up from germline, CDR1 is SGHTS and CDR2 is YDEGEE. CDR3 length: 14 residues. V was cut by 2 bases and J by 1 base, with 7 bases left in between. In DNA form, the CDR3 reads TGTGCCAGCAGCTTTGGCGGAAGCAATCAGCCCCAGCATTTT. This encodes CASSFGGSNQPQHF.

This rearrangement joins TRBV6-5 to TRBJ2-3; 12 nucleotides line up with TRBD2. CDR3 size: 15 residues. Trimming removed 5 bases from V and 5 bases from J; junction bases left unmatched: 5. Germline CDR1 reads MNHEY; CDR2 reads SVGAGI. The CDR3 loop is CASSPSGRAIDTQYF. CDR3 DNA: TGTGCCAGCAGTCCTAGCGGGAGGGCCATAGATACGCAGTATTTT.

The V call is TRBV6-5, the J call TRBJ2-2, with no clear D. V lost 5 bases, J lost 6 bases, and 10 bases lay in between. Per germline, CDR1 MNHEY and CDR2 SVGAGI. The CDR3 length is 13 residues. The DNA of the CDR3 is TGTGCCAGCAGTGGCAGGCGGCCCGGGGAGCTGTTTTTT. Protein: CASSGRRPGELFF.

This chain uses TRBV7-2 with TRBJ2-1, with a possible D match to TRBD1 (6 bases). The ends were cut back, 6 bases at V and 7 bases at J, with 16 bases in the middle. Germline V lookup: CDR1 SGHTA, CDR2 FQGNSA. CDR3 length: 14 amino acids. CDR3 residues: CASSPGQGWNEQFF. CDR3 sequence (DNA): TGTGCCAGCAGTCCCGGTCAGGGGTGGAATGAGCAGTTCTTC.

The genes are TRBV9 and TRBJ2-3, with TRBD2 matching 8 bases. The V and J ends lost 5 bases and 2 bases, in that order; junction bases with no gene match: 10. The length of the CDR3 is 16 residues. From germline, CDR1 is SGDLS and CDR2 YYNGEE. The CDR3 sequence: CASRALSGAHTDTQYF. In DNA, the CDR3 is TGTGCCAGCAGAGCCCTTAGCGGGGCACACACAGATACGCAGTATTTT.